The 7 T cell receptor beta chains in this list originate from one sample, sequenced in a study of blood T cell repertoires in COVID-19. This table comes from immunoSEQ multiplex PCR, and its TCRdb copy is limited to in-frame clones, with some not included. The sample yields approximately 260,000 clones, roughly 88% seen once. Sequencing was performed on PBMCs or T cells enriched from blood (not recorded which). These TCRs come from a middle-aged woman with acute COVID-19.

This chain uses TRBV25-1 with TRBJ1-3, with 8 positions matching TRBD1. The CDR3 contains 15 residues. CDR1 and CDR2 (germline): MGHDK, SYGVNS. The ends lost 1 base at V and 8 bases at J; junction bases unmatched: 7. In nucleotides, the CDR3 is TGTGCCAGCAGTGAATTTGACAGGGGAGCGGACACCATATATTTT. Translated: CASSEFDRGADTIYF.

The chain joins TRBV13 to TRBJ2-1; possibly TRBD2 for D (6 bases). The CDR3 loop spans 15 amino acids. Deletions cut 2 bases from V and 3 bases from J, with 11 bases between. CDR1 and CDR2 (germline): PRHDT, FYEKMQ (reference sequence). The CDR3: CASSLRLDHYNEQFF. The CDR3 DNA follows: TGTGCCAGCAGCTTAAGACTAGACCACTACAATGAGCAGTTCTTC.

The CDR3 loop reads CASSLFFQREDRQYF. The CDR3 DNA is TGTGCCAGCAGCTTATTTTTCCAGCGGGAGGATCGACAGTATTTT. The rearrangement links TRBV7-9 to TRBJ2-3; 9 bases are shared with TRBD2. Germline V lookup: CDR1 SEHNR, CDR2 FQNEAQ (reference sequence). The CDR3 extends over 15 amino acids. With 2 bases clipped from V and 12 bases from J, the junction kept 12 bases outside the gene matches.

In this sample, this clone turned up many times. The chain links TRBV11-2 to TRBJ2-1; 7 bases map to TRBD1. CDR1 is SGHAT and CDR2 is FQNNGV in the germline V gene. The trim removed 5 bases at V and 1 base at J, leaving 5 bases unmatched. The CDR3 contains 15 residues. CDR3 sequence (DNA): TGTGCCAGCAGCGCCCGGGACAGTTCCTACAATGAGCAGTTCTTC. The encoded protein is CASSARDSSYNEQFF.

V and J are TRBV5-6 and TRBJ1-2, with 9 bases fitting TRBD1. There are 14 residues in the CDR3. In germline, CDR1 is SGHDT, CDR2 YYEEEE. V lost 2 bases and J lost 4; bases outside the gene matches: 3. The CDR3 is CASSLQGAVYGYTF. The CDR3 nucleotides read TGTGCCAGCAGCTTACAGGGGGCGGTCTATGGCTACACCTTC.

This clone was seen just once. The chain carries TRBV29-1 and TRBJ2-5; 7 nucleotides match TRBD1. CDR3 size: 13 residues. The J segment lost 1 base and the V segment lost 3 bases, leaving 2 bases of the junction unmatched. CDR1 is SQVTM and CDR2 is ANQGSEA in the germline V gene. CDR3 in amino acids: CSVEGQSQETQYF. DNA of the CDR3: TGCAGCGTTGAGGGACAGTCCCAAGAGACCCAGTACTTC. Full variable domain (remainder filled in from reference TRBV29-1 and TRBJ2-5): SAVISQKPSRDICQRGTSLTIQCQVDSQVTMMFWYRQQPGQSLTLIATANQGSEATYESGFVIDKFPISRPNLTFSTLTVSNMSPEDSSIYLCSVEGQSQETQYFGPGTRLLVL.

The chain joins TRBV19 to TRBJ1-2; D gene ambiguous. The length of the CDR3 is 13 residues. V lost 0 bases, J lost 8 bases, and 10 bases lay in between. Germline CDR1 LNHDA, CDR2 SQIVND (reference sequence). The CDR3 loop is CASSIERVRGYTF. The CDR3 DNA is TGTGCCAGTAGTATAGAACGGGTCCGGGGCTACACCTTC.